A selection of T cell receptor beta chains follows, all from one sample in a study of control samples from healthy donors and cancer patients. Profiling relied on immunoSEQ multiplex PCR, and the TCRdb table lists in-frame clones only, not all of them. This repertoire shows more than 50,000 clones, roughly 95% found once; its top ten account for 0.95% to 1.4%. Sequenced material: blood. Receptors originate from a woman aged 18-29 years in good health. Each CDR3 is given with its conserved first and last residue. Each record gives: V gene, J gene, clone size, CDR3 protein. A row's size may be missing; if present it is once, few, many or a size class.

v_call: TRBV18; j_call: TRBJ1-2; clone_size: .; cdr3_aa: CASSPRTGRYGYTF
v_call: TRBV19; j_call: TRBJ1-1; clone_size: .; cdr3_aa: CASTGGDRYEAFF
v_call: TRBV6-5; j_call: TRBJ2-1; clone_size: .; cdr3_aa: CARGGGPNEQFF
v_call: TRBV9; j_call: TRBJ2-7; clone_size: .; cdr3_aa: CASSEGYEQYF
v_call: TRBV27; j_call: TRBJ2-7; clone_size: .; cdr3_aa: CASSLGSDSWTYEQYF
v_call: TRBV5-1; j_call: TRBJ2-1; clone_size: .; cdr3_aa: CASSSLGGSYNEQFF
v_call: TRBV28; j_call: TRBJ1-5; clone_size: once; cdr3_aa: CASSAMDRQNQPQHF
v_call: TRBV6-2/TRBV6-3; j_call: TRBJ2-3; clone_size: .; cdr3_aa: CASSRLAGDAYTQYF
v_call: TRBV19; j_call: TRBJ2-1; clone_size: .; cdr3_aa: CASSTSGIYNEQFF
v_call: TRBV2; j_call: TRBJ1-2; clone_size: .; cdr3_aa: CASSGGGNYGYTF